This TCR beta chain was found in a study of identical twins. Study-level points and caveats: An excess of low generation probability was shown by twin-shared out-of-frame alpha sequences.

TCRdb re-derived calls from the 5' RACE reads in MiXCR, one entry per CDR3 protein. The profile shows about 470,000 distinct CDR3 sequences, 20% to 25% of them singletons. Notes on this clonotype: What it binds is unknown.

The data also belong to a second study, concerning T cells expressing NK-cell markers. That study reports: The authors applied an anti-gamma-delta TCR antibody in several experiments, and it restricted sorting to alpha-beta TCR T cells. The contribution of dominant NKG2C+ clonotypes to CD8+ T cells in about 6 donors was about 1.0-8%.

The sequenced sample consisted of CD4+ T cells sorted from blood. The clonotype was recovered from a young woman in good health.

The CDR3 DNA sequence: TGTGCCAGCAGTGACGGTTTTAATTTATCCTACACCTTC. This gives the protein CASSDGFNLSYTF. The chain has TRBV2 and TRBJ1-2; D ambiguous. Germline CDR1 SNHLY, CDR2 FYNNEI. The CDR3 spans 13 residues. V lost 3 bases, J lost 10 bases, and 15 bases lay in between.